This T cell receptor beta chain appears in the sequencing data of a study of early T cells in non-severe SARS-CoV-2 infection. This clonotype was seen once. TCRdb re-analysed the 5' RACE reads in MiXCR, keeping a single row per CDR3 protein. The sample lists 25,000 to 30,000 distinct CDR3 sequences, 5.5% to 7.5% occurring once. Germline V gene lookup returns CDR1 SEHNR and CDR2 FQNEAQ (reference sequence). CDR3 size: 15 residues. With V trimmed by 5 bases and J by 9 bases, 10 bases remained unmatched. The V and J genes are TRBV7-9 and TRBJ2-1; 10 bases are a match to TRBD1. This sequence was found in an adult who was a healthcare worker with PCR-confirmed SARS-CoV-2 infection or an uninfected control (not recorded which). The sequences come from whole blood, collected at baseline. DNA of the CDR3: TGTGCCAGCAGCCTACCGGGACAGGGGAAAGGTGAGCAGTTCTTC. Translation: CASSLPGQGKGEQFF. The full variable domain, with the rest looked up from reference TRBV7-9 and TRBJ2-1, is DTGVSQNPRHKITKRGQNVTFRCDPISEHNRLYWYRQTLGQGPEFLTYFQNEAQLEKSRLLSDRFSAERPKGSFSTLEIQRTEQGDSAMYLCASSLPGQGKGEQFFGPGTRLTVL.